The 27 T cell receptor beta chains presented below share a single source sample, sequenced in a study of blood T cell repertoires in COVID-19. Profiling relied on immunoSEQ multiplex PCR, and the TCRdb table lists in-frame clones only, not all of them. Among about 250,000 clones listed, around 88% were seen once. Specimen: peripheral blood. All receptors come from a woman in her twenties or thirties with COVID-19, enrolled during active disease.

The genes are TRBV5-1 and TRBJ1-6; a weak D match, TRBD1 (6 bases). The germline V gene encodes CDR1 SGHRS and CDR2 YFSETQ. The CDR3 has 14 residues. V lost 0 bases, J lost 8 bases, and 9 bases lay in between. CDR3 loop: CASSLGDKDSPLHF. CDR3 nucleotides: TGCGCCAGCAGCTTGGGGGACAAAGATTCACCCCTCCACTTT.

The chain joins TRBV5-4 to TRBJ2-5; D perhaps matches TRBD1 (6 bases). Germline values: CDR1 SGHNT, CDR2 YYREEE (reference sequence). The CDR3 covers 16 residues. V was pared by 3 bases and J by 5 bases, with 20 bases between. The chain's CDR3 is CASSSRMGAGGETQYF. DNA for the CDR3: TGTGCCAGCAGCTCCCGGATGGGGGCCGGTGGGGAGACCCAGTACTTC.

This chain connects TRBV9 to TRBJ1-2; D remains unclear. Per germline, CDR1 SGDLS and CDR2 YYNGEE. Trimming stripped 0 bases from V and 0 bases from J, with 3 bases between. The CDR3 has 13 amino acids. DNA of the CDR3: TGTGCCAGCAGCGTAGTAACTAACTATGGCTACACCTTC. Translation: CASSVVTNYGYTF.

This chain connects TRBV5-6 to TRBJ1-2, with a tentative D call TRBD1 (5 bases). The CDR3 consists of 13 residues. Germline CDR1 reads SGHDT; CDR2 reads YYEEEE. V lost 3 bases, J lost 8 bases, and 14 bases lay in between. The DNA of the CDR3 is TGTGCCAGCAGCTCGGGACTCGGTGGGGGCTACACCTTC. This translates into CASSSGLGGGYTF.

V usage is TRBV5-1 and J usage is TRBJ1-3; 7 nucleotides agree with TRBD1. This CDR3 is 14 amino acids long. The germline V gene has CDR1 SGHRS and CDR2 YFSETQ. After removal of 4 bases from V and 5 bases from J, the junction contained 6 bases not matched to a gene. The CDR3 DNA sequence: TGCGCCAGCAGCGGCTCGACAGGGAGAAACACCATATATTTT. It yields the protein CASSGSTGRNTIYF.

The chain combines TRBV7-9 with TRBJ2-5; possible D gene TRBD1, 6 bases. The V gene lost 4 bases and the J gene lost 4 bases, with 13 bases spanning the gap. CDR3 length: 14 amino acids. CDR1 and CDR2 (germline): SEHNR, FQNEAQ (reference sequence). This chain's CDR3 is CASSSRQARETQYF. CDR3 in DNA: TGTGCCAGCAGCTCCAGACAGGCACGAGAGACCCAGTACTTC.

The chain carries TRBV27 and TRBJ2-7; weak D call: TRBD2 (5 bases). Germline V lookup: CDR1 MNHEY, CDR2 SMNVEV (reference sequence). V lost 2 bases to trimming and J lost 3 bases, with 11 bases between them. CDR3 length: 14 amino acids. CDR3 protein: CASSLQSGFYEQYF. Written as DNA, the CDR3 is TGTGCCAGCAGTTTACAGTCGGGGTTCTACGAGCAGTACTTC.

The chain employs TRBV7-2 and TRBJ2-1, with 7 bases matching TRBD2. CDR3 length: 13 residues. J lost 10 bases, V lost 5 bases, and 8 bases had no gene match. Germline CDR1 SGHTA, CDR2 FQGNSA. CDR3 region: CASSPFPGGEQFF. In nucleotides, the CDR3 is TGTGCCAGCAGCCCTTTTCCGGGAGGCGAGCAGTTCTTC.

V is TRBV6-2 or TRBV6-3 and J is TRBJ1-2, with TRBD1 matching over 7 bases. Unmatched junction bases numbered 8, after V lost 0 bases and J lost 4 bases. Germline-derived CDR1 and CDR2 are MNHEY and SVGEGT. The CDR3 loop spans 16 amino acids. The CDR3 spells CASSYSPTGTSYGYTF. For the CDR3, the DNA is TGTGCCAGCAGTTACTCGCCGACAGGGACTTCCTATGGCTACACCTTC.

J is TRBJ1-4 and V is TRBV29-1; 8 bases line up with TRBD1. The CDR3 spans 13 residues. CDR1 and CDR2 from the germline V gene are SQVTM and ANQGSEA. With V trimmed by 4 bases and J by 7 bases, 5 bases remained unmatched. The CDR3: CSVALGQGEKLFF. In nucleotides, the CDR3 is TGCAGCGTTGCCCTCGGACAGGGTGAAAAACTGTTTTTT.

The rearrangement links TRBV25-1 to TRBJ2-7; the D gene is possibly TRBD1 (6 bases). With 2 bases removed from V and 11 bases from J, the gap between germline ends came to 13 bases. CDR3 length: 12 amino acids. The germline CDR1 and CDR2 sequences are MGHDK and SYGVNS. As DNA, the CDR3 is TGTGCCAGCAGTGAACGCCAGGGGTCGAAGTACGTC. This gives the protein CASSERQGSKYV.

The chain joins TRBV27 to TRBJ2-7; a weak D match, TRBD2 (6 bases). The CDR3 runs to 12 residues. CDR1 and CDR2 (germline): MNHEY, SMNVEV (reference sequence). V was clipped by 3 bases and J by 5 bases, with 8 bases between them. The CDR3 DNA is TGTGCCAGCAGTTTGTCTAGCGACGAGCAGTACGTC. It encodes CASSLSSDEQYV.

The count of this clone is one. The V gene is TRBV9, the J gene TRBJ2-1; no reliable D call. The germline gives CDR1 SGDLS, CDR2 YYNGEE. V dropped 4 bases and J dropped 7 bases, with 6 bases sitting between them. This CDR3 contains 11 residues. CDR3: CASSFSNEQFF. CDR3 nucleotides: TGTGCCAGCAGCTTCTCTAATGAGCAGTTCTTC.

The rearrangement joins TRBV28 to TRBJ2-5; D unclear. CDR1 and CDR2 from the germline V gene are MDHEN and SYDVKM. V was clipped by 10 bases and J by 4 bases, with 13 bases between them. The CDR3 runs 12 residues. This chain's CDR3 is CATLPPRETQYF. The CDR3 nucleotides are TGTGCCACCCTACCTCCAAGAGAGACCCAGTACTTC.

The genes are TRBV12-5 and TRBJ1-2; 8 positions agree with TRBD1. Germline CDR1 is LGHNT and CDR2 is FRNRAP. This CDR3 has 15 amino acids. Unmatched junction bases numbered 10, after V lost 6 bases and J lost 4 bases. This CDR3 reads CASGPTGGTLYGYTF. As DNA, the CDR3 is TGTGCTAGTGGACCCACAGGGGGGACCCTCTATGGCTACACCTTC.

This clone has just one count. V and J are TRBV11-3 and TRBJ1-1; weak D call: TRBD1 (5 bases). Trimming removed 7 bases from V and 5 bases from J, with 17 bases in between. CDR3 length: 14 amino acids. Germline assignment: CDR1 SGHNT and CDR2 YENEEA. As DNA, the CDR3 is TGTGCCAGCATCTTGAATGCCGGGGGAACTGAAGCTTTCTTT. Its protein product is CASILNAGGTEAFF.

This clone was seen only once. This rearrangement joins TRBV7-2 to TRBJ1-2, with no clear D. The CDR3 covers 14 residues. Germline V CDR1 and CDR2: SGHTA, FQGNSA. Trimming left V 1 base short and J 6 bases short, with 12 bases between. The CDR3 loop reads CASSLGTWEDGYTF. CDR3 DNA sequence: TGTGCCAGCAGCTTAGGGACCTGGGAGGATGGCTACACCTTC.

This clone came up a few times. The chain carries TRBV19 and TRBJ2-5, with unresolved D. Trimming took off 5 bases at V and 3 bases at J, with 10 bases between the two ends. The CDR3 length is 13 residues. Germline lookup yields CDR1 LNHDA and CDR2 SQIVND (reference sequence). The CDR3 spells CASSVDREETQYF. The CDR3 DNA sequence: TGTGCCAGTAGTGTTGACCGGGAAGAGACCCAGTACTTC.

The chain carries TRBV7-6 and TRBJ2-1, with D perhaps TRBD2 (6 bases). The germline V and J ends were trimmed by 1 base and 5 bases, with 12 bases remaining between them. Germline assignment: CDR1 SGHVS and CDR2 FNYEAQ. This CDR3 comprises 15 residues. In nucleotides, the CDR3 is TGTGCCAGCAGCTTAGGGACTAACGCCCACAATGAGCAGTTCTTC. As protein: CASSLGTNAHNEQFF.

The chain joins TRBV10-3 to TRBJ2-5; 7 bases match TRBD1. V lost 4 bases and J lost 2; bases outside the gene matches: 4. There are 14 residues in the CDR3. Germline-derived CDR1 and CDR2 are ENHRY and SYGVKD. CDR3 loop: CAISGTTGQETQYF. The CDR3 nucleotides are TGTGCCATCAGTGGAACGACAGGGCAAGAGACCCAGTACTTC.

V usage is TRBV7-9 and J usage is TRBJ2-1; 10 bases fit TRBD2. After removal of 5 bases from V and 5 bases from J, the junction contained 6 bases not matched to a gene. The CDR3 runs 15 residues. From germline, CDR1 is SEHNR and CDR2 FQNEAQ (reference sequence). CDR3: CASSPERGGNNEQFF. The CDR3 region has the DNA TGTGCCAGCAGCCCCGAGCGGGGGGGGAACAATGAGCAGTTCTTC.

The chain combines TRBV2 with TRBJ1-5; 8 bases are shared with TRBD1. Germline V gene lookup returns CDR1 SNHLY and CDR2 FYNNEI. This CDR3 comprises 16 residues. The J segment lost 3 bases and the V segment lost 5 bases, leaving 9 bases of the junction unmatched. The DNA for the CDR3 is TGTGCCAGCAGTCGGACAGGGAATCCCCTCAATCAGCCCCAGCATTTT. Encoded protein: CASSRTGNPLNQPQHF.

The gene calls are TRBV4-3 and TRBJ2-7; 7 nucleotides match TRBD1. The junction had 7 bases not matched to a gene; V was cut back by 2 bases and J by 6 bases. CDR3 length: 14 residues. CDR1 and CDR2 from the germline V gene are LGHNA and YSLEER. CDR3 region: CASSQMGPGGEQYF. The DNA of the CDR3 is TGCGCCAGCAGCCAAATGGGGCCAGGGGGCGAGCAGTACTTC.

The genes are TRBV5-8 and TRBJ2-2, with 10 positions matching TRBD1. CDR3 length: 14 residues. CDR1 and CDR2 from the germline V gene are SGHTS and YDEGEE. The V and J ends lost 6 bases and 8 bases, in that order; junction bases with no gene match: 7. For the CDR3, the DNA is TGTGCCAGCATAAACCGACAGGGGGCAGGGGAGCTGTTTTTT. This translates into CASINRQGAGELFF. Drawing the rest from reference TRBV5-8 and TRBJ2-2, the complete variable domain is EAGVTQSPTHLIKTRGQQATLRCSPISGHTSVYWYQQALGLGLQFLLWYDEGEERNRGNFPPRFSGRQFPNYSSELNVNALELEDSALYLCASINRQGAGELFFGEGSRLTVL.

This clone was detected only a few times. The chain is built from TRBV6-1 and TRBJ2-2; TRBD1 is a possible D gene (5 bases). From germline, CDR1 is MNHNS and CDR2 SASEGT. The CDR3 extends over 15 amino acids. Between the trimmed V and J ends, which lost 1 base and 6 bases, there was a span of 12 bases. The CDR3: CASSEGGAGPGELFF. In DNA, the CDR3 is TGTGCCAGCAGTGAAGGGGGCGCTGGTCCCGGGGAGCTGTTTTTT.

The rearrangement uses TRBV5-1 and TRBJ2-1, with no clear D. The germline V gene has CDR1 SGHRS and CDR2 YFSETQ. This CDR3 is 14 amino acids long. The V and J ends lost 4 bases and 2 bases respectively, with 10 bases between them. The CDR3 reads CASSPLLAYNEQFF. The CDR3 DNA reads as TGCGCCAGCAGCCCGCTATTAGCCTACAATGAGCAGTTCTTC.

This rearrangement joins TRBV2 to TRBJ1-5; D is ambiguous. This CDR3 has 13 amino acids. Germline-derived CDR1 and CDR2 are SNHLY and FYNNEI. Trimming left V 7 bases short and J 4 bases short, with 11 bases between. The CDR3 nucleotides read TGTGCCAGCACCGGGGTTTTTAATCAGCCCCAGCATTTT. Residues: CASTGVFNQPQHF.